Below, 20 T cell receptor beta chains from the same sample are listed, as sequenced in a study of blood T cells in healthy people across ages. Primed by a sample-barcoded 5' primer and a J-beta primer mix, a second PCR proceeded for 7 to 11 cycles. Using its own MiXCR run on the 5' RACE reads, TCRdb lists one record per CDR3 protein. This table has about 650,000 distinct CDR3 sequences, approximately 52% appearing once. Sequencing was carried out using blood. The receptor source for this set is an elderly woman in good health.

The V call is TRBV10-3, the J call TRBJ1-1, with D perhaps TRBD1 (6 bases). CDR1 and CDR2 (germline): ENHRY, SYGVKD. This CDR3 is built from 11 residues. V shed 10 bases and J shed 6 bases, with 12 bases lying between them. For the CDR3, the DNA is TGTGCCAGCAGGGGCCAGGCTGAAGCTTTCTTT. Its translation is CASRGQAEAFF.

The J gene is TRBJ1-4, the V gene TRBV18, with 10 bases identical to TRBD1. CDR1 is KGHSH and CDR2 is LQKENI in the germline V gene. The CDR3 is made up of 16 amino acids. With 3 bases clipped from V and 8 bases from J, the junction kept 9 bases outside the gene matches. CDR3 sequence (DNA): TGTGCCAGCTCACCTTCCCGGGACAGGGGAGTAGAAAAACTGTTTTTT. Residues: CASSPSRDRGVEKLFF.

About this clonotype: This may come from a read error, since a much larger clone is one base off. The chain has TRBV5-1 and TRBJ2-5, with 7 positions matching TRBD1. Germline CDR1 reads SGHRS; CDR2 reads YFSETQ. The J segment lost 1 base and the V segment lost 5 bases, leaving 11 bases of the junction unmatched. This CDR3 contains 16 residues. The CDR3 coding sequence is TGCGCCAGCAGTATCGCCGGGACAGTCCTCCAAGAGACCCAGTACTTC. Residues: CASSIAGTVLQETQYF.

The chain carries TRBV10-1 and TRBJ2-2; 7 bases are shared with TRBD2. V shed 6 bases, J shed 6 bases, and the junction held 10 bases outside the gene matches. The CDR3 is made up of 15 amino acids. The germline V gene has CDR1 WNHNN and CDR2 SYGVQD (reference sequence). CDR3 protein: CASSSSGRNAGELFF. The CDR3 DNA reads TGCGCCAGCAGCTCTAGCGGAAGAAACGCCGGGGAGCTGTTTTTT.

The sample holds one count of this clonotype. This rearrangement joins TRBV14 to TRBJ2-7, with a tentative D call TRBD2 (7 bases). Germline loops: CDR1 SGHDN, CDR2 FVKESK. The V end was cut by 4 bases, the J end by 2 bases, with 15 bases between. The CDR3 length is 15 residues. CDR3 in DNA: TGTGCCAGCAGCCCCTTAGGGGGGGCACCCTACGAGCAGTACTTC. Amino acids: CASSPLGGAPYEQYF.

This clonotype has only a few counts. J is TRBJ2-2 and V is TRBV7-9; a weak D match, TRBD2 (6 bases). From germline, CDR1 is SEHNR and CDR2 FQNEAQ (reference sequence). V lost 6 bases, J lost 1 base, and 12 bases lay in between. The CDR3 totals 15 residues. The CDR3 sequence: CASRGEAVNTGELFF. As DNA, the CDR3 is TGTGCCAGCAGGGGGGAGGCAGTGAACACCGGGGAGCTGTTTTTT.

This clonotype was observed a few times. The chain combines TRBV5-5 with TRBJ1-1; possible D gene TRBD1, 5 bases. The CDR3 consists of 14 residues. Trimming pared 0 bases from V and 1 base from J, leaving 7 bases between. Germline CDR1 SGHKS, CDR2 YYEKEE (reference sequence). The CDR3 spells CASSLGQWNTEAFF. The DNA of the CDR3 is TGTGCCAGCAGCTTGGGACAGTGGAACACTGAAGCTTTCTTT.

This clonotype was seen many times. The chain joins TRBV21-1 to TRBJ2-7. TRBV21-1 is given as a pseudogene. The CDR3 is made up of 15 amino acids. The CDR3 loop reads CASSKEGRSSYEQYF. The CDR3 DNA reads as TGTGCCAGCAGCAAAGAGGGAAGAAGCTCCTACGAGCAGTACTTC.

Of note for this clonotype: This may stem from a read error, because a much larger clone lies one nucleotide away. The chain couples TRBV6-5 to TRBJ2-1; TRBD2 matches 9 bases. The DNA end is more similar to TRBJ2-7, so the J call may be wrong. The CDR3 loop spans 15 amino acids. Germline-derived CDR1 and CDR2 are MNHEY and SVGAGI. The CDR3 region is CASSYWAGGYNEQYF. As DNA, the CDR3 is TGTGCCAGCAGTTACTGGGCGGGAGGGTACAATGAGCAGTACTTC.

This clonotype was seen at least ten times. The chain links TRBV12-3 or TRBV12-4 to TRBJ2-6; no definite D call. V lost 8 bases, J lost 4 bases, and 9 bases lay in between. CDR3 length: 13 amino acids. The CDR3 here is CASSNSGANVLTF. The CDR3 nucleotides are TGTGCCAGCTCAAACTCGGGGGCCAACGTCCTGACTTTC.

This clonotype was detected only a few times. One junction end disagrees with the germline gene, perhaps due to a read error. This chain uses TRBV7-3 with TRBJ2-1, with D possibly TRBD2 on 7 matching bases. This CDR3 has 16 amino acids. Germline values: CDR1 SGHTA, CDR2 FQGTGA. The CDR3 DNA is TGTGCCAGCAGTTTAAGGGGGGGTGCGTCCTACAATGAGCAGTTCTTC. Its protein is CASSLRGGASYNEQFF.

For the CDR3, the DNA is TGTGCCACCAGTGATCCAGCGGACAGGGGGGAGACCCAGTACTTC. The encoded protein is CATSDPADRGETQYF. V usage is TRBV24-1 and J usage is TRBJ2-7, with 10 bases aligning to TRBD1. The better agreement between TRBJ2-5 and the DNA end casts doubt on the J call. This CDR3 has 15 residues. From germline, CDR1 is KGHDR and CDR2 SFDVKD.

In its sample, this clonotype was seen many times. The chain links TRBV6-5 to TRBJ2-1; D unresolved. Germline V gives CDR1 MNHEY, CDR2 SVGAGI. The V end was cut by 0 bases, the J end by 1 base, with 7 bases between. The CDR3 extends over 15 amino acids. CDR3 sequence reads: CASSYSPSSYNEQFF. In nucleotides, the CDR3 is TGTGCCAGCAGTTACTCTCCGAGTTCCTACAATGAGCAGTTCTTC.

The V gene is TRBV7-3, the J gene TRBJ2-4; perhaps TRBD1 as D (5 bases). The V gene lost 3 bases and the J gene lost 13 bases, with 22 bases spanning the gap. CDR1 is SGHTA, CDR2 FQGTGA, per germline. The CDR3 spans 15 residues. Written as DNA, the CDR3 is TGTGCCAGCAGCTTCAGGGTTGGTAGTTTTAATGAGCAGTACTTC. Its protein is CASSFRVGSFNEQYF.

This clonotype was observed a handful of times. The rearrangement joins TRBV5-1 to TRBJ1-2, with D uncertain. The length of the CDR3 is 15 residues. V lost 0 bases and J 2 bases, leaving 11 bases between the germline ends. CDR1 is SGHRS, CDR2 YFSETQ, per germline. The CDR3: CASSLVGEENYGYTF. CDR3 DNA sequence: TGCGCCAGCAGCTTGGTCGGGGAAGAAAACTATGGCTACACCTTC.

This clonotype was observed many times. This chain uses TRBV3-1 with TRBJ2-1, with D unresolved. The V gene's germline CDR1 is LGHDT and CDR2 YNNKEL (reference sequence). Trimming pared 3 bases from V and 12 bases from J, leaving 12 bases between. The CDR3 is 12 residues long. The CDR3 nucleotides are TGTGCCAGCAGCCAGGGCTCGAAGGGGCAGTTCTTC. The encoded protein is CASSQGSKGQFF.

J is TRBJ2-5 and V is TRBV20-1, with D possibly called TRBD1 or TRBD2 (5 bases each). Germline CDR1 and CDR2: DFQATT and SNEGSKA (reference sequence). V was trimmed by 3 bases and J by 4 bases, leaving 15 bases between them. This CDR3 is 14 amino acids long. The CDR3 DNA reads as TGCAGTGCTAGGGGCCAGGGAGTCCCAGAGACCCAGTACTTC. It encodes CSARGQGVPETQYF.

On this clonotype itself: A junction end diverges from the germline sequence, so it may reflect a read error. The genes are TRBV24-1 and TRBJ2-3; TRBD2 aligns across 14 bases. The germline CDR1 and CDR2 sequences are KGHDR and SFDVKD. The CDR3 has 20 residues. The DNA for the CDR3 is TGTGCCACCAGTGATCGGCCGGGACTAGCGGGGGTTCGAGTGACAGATTCGCAGTATTTT. Its protein is CATSDRPGLAGVRVTDSQYF.

Many counts were recorded for this clonotype. V and J are TRBV14 and TRBJ2-3, with a possible D match to TRBD2 (5 bases). Germline CDR1 SGHDN, CDR2 FVKESK. CDR3 length: 13 amino acids. The V and J ends lost 3 bases and 6 bases respectively, with 10 bases between them. CDR3 region: CASSHSQRDTQYF. The CDR3 DNA reads TGTGCCAGCAGCCACTCACAGCGGGATACGCAGTATTTT. Full variable domain (rest looked up from reference TRBV14 and TRBJ2-3): EAGVTQFPSHSVIEKGQTVTLRCDPISGHDNLYWYRRVMGKEIKFLLHFVKESKQDESGMPNNRFLAERTGGTYSTLKVQPAELEDSGVYFCASSHSQRDTQYFGPGTRLTVL.

The chain employs TRBV12-3 or TRBV12-4 and TRBJ2-2; TRBD1 is a possible D gene (5 bases). The CDR3 spans 17 residues. V lost 5 bases, J lost 0 bases, and 16 bases lay in between. The CDR3 reads CASSNSGYSSNTGELFF. CDR3 DNA: TGTGCCAGCAGTAACTCAGGGTACTCTTCGAACACCGGGGAGCTGTTTTTT.